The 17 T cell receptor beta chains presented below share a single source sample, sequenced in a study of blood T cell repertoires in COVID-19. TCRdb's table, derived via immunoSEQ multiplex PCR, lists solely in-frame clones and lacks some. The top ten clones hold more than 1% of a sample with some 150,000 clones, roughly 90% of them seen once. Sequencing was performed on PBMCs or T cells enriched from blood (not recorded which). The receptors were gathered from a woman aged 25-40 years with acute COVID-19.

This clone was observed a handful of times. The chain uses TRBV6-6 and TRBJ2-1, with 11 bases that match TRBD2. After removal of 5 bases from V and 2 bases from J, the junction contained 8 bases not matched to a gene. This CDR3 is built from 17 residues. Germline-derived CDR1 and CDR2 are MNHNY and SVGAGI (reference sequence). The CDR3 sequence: CASSRTSGSGTYNEQFF. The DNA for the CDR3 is TGTGCCAGCAGTCGTACTAGCGGGAGCGGAACCTACAATGAGCAGTTCTTC.

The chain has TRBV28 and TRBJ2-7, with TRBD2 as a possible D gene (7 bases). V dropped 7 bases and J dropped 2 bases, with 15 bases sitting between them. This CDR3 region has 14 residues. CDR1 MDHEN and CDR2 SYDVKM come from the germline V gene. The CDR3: CASTLGGLPYEQYF. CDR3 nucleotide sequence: TGTGCCAGCACCTTGGGGGGGCTACCCTACGAGCAGTACTTC.

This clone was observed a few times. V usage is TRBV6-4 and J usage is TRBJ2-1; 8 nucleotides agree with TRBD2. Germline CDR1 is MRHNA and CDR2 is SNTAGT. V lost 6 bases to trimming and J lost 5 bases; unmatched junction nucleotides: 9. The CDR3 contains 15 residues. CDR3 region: CASSFSAGGHNEQFF. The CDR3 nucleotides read TGTGCCAGCAGCTTCTCGGCGGGAGGTCACAATGAGCAGTTCTTC.

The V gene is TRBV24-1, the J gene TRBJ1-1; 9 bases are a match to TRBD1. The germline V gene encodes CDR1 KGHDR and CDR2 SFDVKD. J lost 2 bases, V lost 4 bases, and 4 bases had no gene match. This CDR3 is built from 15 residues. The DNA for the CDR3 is TGTGCCACCAGTGACGGGGACAGGGAAAACACTGAAGCTTTCTTT. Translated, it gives CATSDGDRENTEAFF.

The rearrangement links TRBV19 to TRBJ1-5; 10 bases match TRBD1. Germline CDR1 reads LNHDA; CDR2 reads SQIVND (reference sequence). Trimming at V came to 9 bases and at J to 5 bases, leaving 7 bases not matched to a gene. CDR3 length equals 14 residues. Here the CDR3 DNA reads TGTGCCAGCAGAGCCGGGACAGGGGATCAGCCCCAGCATTTT. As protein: CASRAGTGDQPQHF.

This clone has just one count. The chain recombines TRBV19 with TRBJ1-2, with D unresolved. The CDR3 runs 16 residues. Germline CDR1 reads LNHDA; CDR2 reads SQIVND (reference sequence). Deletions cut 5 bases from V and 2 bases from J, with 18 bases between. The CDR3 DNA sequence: TGTGCCAGTAGTGCTACTAGGAAAGATCGGAACTATGGCTACACCTTC. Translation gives CASSATRKDRNYGYTF.

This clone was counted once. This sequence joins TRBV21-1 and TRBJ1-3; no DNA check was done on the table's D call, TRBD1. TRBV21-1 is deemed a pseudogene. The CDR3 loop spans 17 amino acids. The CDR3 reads CASKLQGAILAGNTIYF. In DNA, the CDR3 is TGTGCCAGCAAGCTACAGGGGGCCATCTTAGCTGGAAACACCATATATTTT.

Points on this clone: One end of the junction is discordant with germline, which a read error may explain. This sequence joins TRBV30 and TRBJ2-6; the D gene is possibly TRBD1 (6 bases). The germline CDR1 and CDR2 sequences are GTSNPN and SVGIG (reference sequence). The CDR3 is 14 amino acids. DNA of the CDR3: TGTGCCGGGAGCAGGGGTACTGGGGCCAACGTCCTGACTTTC. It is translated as CAGSRGTGANVLTF.

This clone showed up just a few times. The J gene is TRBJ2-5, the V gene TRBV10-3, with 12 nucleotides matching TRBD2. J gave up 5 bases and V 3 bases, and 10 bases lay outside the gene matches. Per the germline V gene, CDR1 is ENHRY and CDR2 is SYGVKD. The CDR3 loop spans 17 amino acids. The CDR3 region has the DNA TGTGCCATCAGTGATATTCGACTAGCGGGAGTTCGGGAGACCCAGTACTTC. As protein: CAISDIRLAGVRETQYF.

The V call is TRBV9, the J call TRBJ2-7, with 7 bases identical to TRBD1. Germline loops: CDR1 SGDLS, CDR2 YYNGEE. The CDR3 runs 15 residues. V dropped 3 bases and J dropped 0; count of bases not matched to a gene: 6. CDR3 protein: CASSASTGSSYEQYF. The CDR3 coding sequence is TGTGCCAGCAGCGCCTCGACAGGGAGCTCCTACGAGCAGTACTTC.

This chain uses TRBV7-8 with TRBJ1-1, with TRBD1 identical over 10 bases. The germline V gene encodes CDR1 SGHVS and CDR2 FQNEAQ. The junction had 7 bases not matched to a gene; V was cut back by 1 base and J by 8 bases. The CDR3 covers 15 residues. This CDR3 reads CASSLVRDRGPEAFF. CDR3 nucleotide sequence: TGTGCCAGCAGCTTAGTAAGGGACAGGGGCCCCGAAGCTTTCTTT.

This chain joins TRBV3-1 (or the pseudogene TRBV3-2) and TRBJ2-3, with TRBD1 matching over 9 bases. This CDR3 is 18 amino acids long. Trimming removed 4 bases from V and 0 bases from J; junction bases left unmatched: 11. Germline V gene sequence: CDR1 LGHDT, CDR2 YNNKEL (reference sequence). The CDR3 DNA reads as TGTGCCAGCAGCCCCCTAGGGACAGGGAGAGGGAGCACAGATACGCAGTATTTT. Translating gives CASSPLGTGRGSTDTQYF.

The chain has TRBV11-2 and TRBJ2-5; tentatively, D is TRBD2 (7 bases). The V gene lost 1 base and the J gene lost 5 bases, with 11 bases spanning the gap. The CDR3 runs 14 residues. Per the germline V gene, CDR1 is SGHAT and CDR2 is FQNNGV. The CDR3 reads CASSLGGGEETQYF. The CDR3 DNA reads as TGTGCCAGCAGCTTAGGAGGGGGGGAGGAGACCCAGTACTTC. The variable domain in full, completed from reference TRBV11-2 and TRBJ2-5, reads EAGVAQSPRYKIIEKRQSVAFWCNPISGHATLYWYQQILGQGPKLLIQFQNNGVVDDSQLPKDRFSAERLKGVDSTLKIQPAKLEDSAVYLCASSLGGGEETQYFGPGTRLLVL.

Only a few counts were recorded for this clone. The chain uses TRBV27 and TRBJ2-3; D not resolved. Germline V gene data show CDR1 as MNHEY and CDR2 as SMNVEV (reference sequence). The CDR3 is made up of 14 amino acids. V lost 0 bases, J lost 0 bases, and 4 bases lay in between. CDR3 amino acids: CASSLSSSTDTQYF. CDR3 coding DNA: TGTGCCAGCAGTTTATCTTCTAGCACAGATACGCAGTATTTT.

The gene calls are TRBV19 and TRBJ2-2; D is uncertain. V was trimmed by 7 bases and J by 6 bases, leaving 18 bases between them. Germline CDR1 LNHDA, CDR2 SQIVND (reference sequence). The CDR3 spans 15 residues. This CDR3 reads CASKVYSFDSGELFF. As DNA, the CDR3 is TGTGCCAGTAAAGTGTACAGTTTCGATTCCGGGGAGCTGTTTTTT.

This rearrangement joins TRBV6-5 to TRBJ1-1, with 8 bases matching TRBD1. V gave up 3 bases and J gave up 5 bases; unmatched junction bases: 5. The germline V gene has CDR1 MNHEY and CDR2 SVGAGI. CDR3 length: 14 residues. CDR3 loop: CASSYRQGPTEAFF. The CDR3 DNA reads TGTGCCAGCAGTTATCGACAGGGGCCAACTGAAGCTTTCTTT.

The CDR3 DNA follows: TGTGCCAGCAGCTTAGGGGGGCAGCAGAATGAAAAACTGTTTTTT. This codes for CASSLGGQQNEKLFF. This chain joins TRBV7-9 and TRBJ1-4, with D perhaps TRBD1 (6 bases). The CDR3 runs to 15 residues. With 1 base removed from V and 5 bases from J, the gap between germline ends came to 11 bases. CDR1 is SEHNR and CDR2 is FQNEAQ in the germline V gene (reference sequence).